One sample yielded the 8 T cell receptor beta chains listed below, sequenced in a study of cytomegalovirus exposure and HLA in healthy donors (dated by TCRdb to the late 2010s). Libraries were built with the immunoSEQ multiplex PCR assay. Held by TCRdb, this immuneACCESS table contains in-frame sequences only and omits some clones. Under half of the omission traces to an unresolved V gene where checked; the cause of the rest is unknown. For this sample there are around 94,000 clones; approximately 95% appear just once. The ten largest clones capture roughly 0.9% of the sample. Sequenced input: PBMCs. These receptors all stem from a woman aged 18-29 years in good health and CMV-seronegative.

The rearrangement links TRBV9 to TRBJ2-5, with 8 bases that match TRBD2. V shed 3 bases and J 2 bases; nucleotides not matched to a gene: 6. The germline V gene encodes CDR1 SGDLS and CDR2 YYNGEE. The CDR3 contains 15 residues. This CDR3 is CASSATSGIQETQYF. CDR3 in DNA: TGTGCCAGCAGCGCTACTAGCGGAATACAAGAGACCCAGTACTTC.

The chain recombines TRBV30 with TRBJ2-1; 11 nucleotides align to TRBD1. The trim removed 1 base at V and 4 bases at J, leaving 9 bases unmatched. The CDR3 has 17 amino acids. Germline values: CDR1 GTSNPN, CDR2 SVGIG (reference sequence). The CDR3 region has the DNA TGTGCCTGGAGTGATTACTTCGGGACAGGGGGTTACAATGAGCAGTTCTTC. It specifies CAWSDYFGTGGYNEQFF.

J is TRBJ2-5 and V is TRBV6-5, with TRBD1 as a possible D gene (7 bases). The CDR3 has 14 amino acids. Germline CDR1 is MNHEY and CDR2 is SVGAGI. The ends were cut back, 6 bases at V and 4 bases at J, with 15 bases in the middle. The CDR3 DNA reads as TGTGCCAGCAGGACGCAGGGGGGTCGAGAGACCCAGTACTTC. Amino acids: CASRTQGGRETQYF.

The table lists this clone with a count of one. One end of the junction does not line up with germline, which may come from a read error. The chain couples TRBV19 to TRBJ1-1; 9 nucleotides agree with TRBD1. This CDR3 contains 17 residues. Per germline, CDR1 LNHDA and CDR2 SQIVND (reference sequence). Here the CDR3 DNA reads TGTGCCAGTAGTATAGCCCTAGGACAGGGGTCGAACGCTGAAGCTTTCTTT. It codes for CASSIALGQGSNAEAFF.

The chain joins TRBV30 to TRBJ1-1; 9 bases fit TRBD1. Germline V gives CDR1 GTSNPN, CDR2 SVGIG (reference sequence). This CDR3 is built from 12 residues. The CDR3 DNA follows: TGTACAAAGGACAGGGGAAGCACTGAAGCTTTCTTT. This translates into CTKDRGSTEAFF. Filled out from reference TRBV30 and TRBJ1-1, the complete variable domain reads SQTIHQWPATLVQPVGSPLSLECTVEGTSNPNLYWYRQAAGRGLQLLFYSVGIGQISSEVPQNLSASRPQDRQFILSSKKLLLSDSGFYLCTKDRGSTEAFFGQGTRLTVV.

The V call is TRBV29-1, the J call TRBJ2-3; 8 positions agree with TRBD2. With V trimmed by 5 bases and J by 2 bases, 9 bases remained unmatched. Germline CDR1 reads SQVTM; CDR2 reads ANQGSEA. This CDR3 spans 15 amino acids. The CDR3 protein is CSVRETSGNTDTQYF. DNA for the CDR3: TGCAGCGTTAGGGAAACTAGCGGAAACACAGATACGCAGTATTTT.

The chain joins TRBV7-9 to TRBJ2-7, with D hard to call. CDR1 is SEHNR and CDR2 is FQNEAQ in the germline V gene (reference sequence). The germline V and J ends were trimmed by 5 bases and 2 bases, with 7 bases remaining between them. The CDR3 consists of 12 residues. In DNA, the CDR3 is TGTGCCAGCAGCGGCAGGACCTACGAGCAGTACTTC. This encodes CASSGRTYEQYF.

The J gene is TRBJ2-1, the V gene TRBV7-6, with 8 bases fitting TRBD2. The CDR3 is 18 residues long. CDR1 is SGHVS, CDR2 FNYEAQ, per germline. V was pared by 1 base and J by 0 bases, with 8 bases of the junction left unmatched. This CDR3 reads CASSLETAGGSSYNEQFF. CDR3 coding DNA: TGTGCCAGCAGCTTAGAAACCGCGGGGGGCAGCTCCTACAATGAGCAGTTCTTC. Complete variable domain (other parts from reference TRBV7-6 and TRBJ2-1): GAGVSQSPRYKVTKRGQDVALRCDPISGHVSLYWYRQALGQGPEFLTYFNYEAQQDKSGLPNDRFSAERPEGSISTLTIQRTEQRDSAMYRCASSLETAGGSSYNEQFFGPGTRLTVL.